This T cell receptor beta chain was sequenced during a study of cytomegalovirus exposure and HLA in healthy donors. Study results and caveats: Relative to equally common others, HLA-associated TCR beta chains showed greater clonal expansion in a later analysis. TRBV6-2, TRBV6-3 and some other V segments were unresolvable in 87-base-pair reads. Previously analyzed data showed that most TCR beta V segments were productive at a frequency of about 87% or about 30%.

It was with 60 Vbeta and 13 Jbeta primers that the PCR ran. Sequencing was performed with immunoSEQ multiplex PCR; in TCRdb, only in-frame clones are kept and a portion is missing. Here the sample spans more than 95,000 clones, approximately 69% being singletons. Per germline, CDR1 SEHNR and CDR2 FQNEAQ (reference sequence). The CDR3 is 16 residues long. V lost 2 bases, J lost 7 bases, and 10 bases stayed unmatched. Note on this clone: Its matching antigen is unknown.

Material for sequencing was PBMCs. This rearrangement joins TRBV7-9 to TRBJ2-1, with 8 nucleotides matching TRBD1. The clonotype was recovered from a man aged 25-45 years in good health and CMV-seronegative. The CDR3 here is CASSLSTGGWLNEQFF. The CDR3 nucleotides read TGTGCCAGCAGCTTATCAACAGGGGGGTGGTTGAATGAGCAGTTCTTC. Variable domain in full (rest from reference TRBV7-9 and TRBJ2-1): DTGVSQNPRHKITKRGQNVTFRCDPISEHNRLYWYRQTLGQGPEFLTYFQNEAQLEKSRLLSDRFSAERPKGSFSTLEIQRTEQGDSAMYLCASSLSTGGWLNEQFFGPGTRLTVL.